This record concerns one TCR beta chain sequence. Its specificity is unknown. Genomic DNA constituted the template upon which TCR beta VDJ and CDR3 profiling was performed. TCRdb re-derived calls from the reads in MiXCR, one entry per CDR3 protein. The sample lists about 190,000 distinct CDR3 sequences; about three fifths were seen once. Germline lookup yields CDR1 DFQATT and CDR2 SNEGSKA (reference sequence). V was trimmed by 5 bases and J by 2 bases, leaving 11 bases between them. This CDR3 has 13 residues. These data originate in a study of CD8+CD57+ T cells in acquired aplastic anemia. For the study at large: Roughly 3.2 ug was the average amount of DNA from sorted CD4+ and CD8+ cells. Regarding the study as a whole: Patients and controls were found to share twenty-nine CD8+ CDR3 sequences.

The receptor was isolated from a human donor with severe aplastic anemia or a healthy control (not recorded which). Sequenced sample: sorted CD4+, CD8+, or CD8+CD57+ T cells (not recorded which) from PBMCs. The rearrangement joins TRBV20-1 to TRBJ2-3; perhaps TRBD1 as D (5 bases). The CDR3 coding sequence is TGCAGTGCTGCGGACACCTCCACAGATACGCAGTATTTT. Encoded protein: CSAADTSTDTQYF.